Listed here is a single T cell receptor (beta chain). As yet, its antigen is unknown. The sample belongs to a study of beta chain features in type 1 diabetes. The wider study: Sorted cell examination encompassed roughly 98,000,000 cells across all samples. Study results and limitations: Among patients with Type 1 diabetes, TCRB CDR3s were moderately but significantly shorter in every one of the four CD4+ subsets. Type 1 diabetes patients had VDJ junctions that carried fewer insertions and more deletions.

CDR3 size: 14 residues. Germline V lookup: CDR1 SEHNR, CDR2 FQNEAQ (reference sequence). V was trimmed by 3 bases and J by 3 bases, leaving 12 bases between them. As every portion of the isolated RNA was reverse transcribed, the sequencing read expressed TCRB transcripts. Generated by immunoSEQ multiplex PCR, the TCRdb table keeps only in-frame clones and is missing some. The table records under 250,000 clones, 12% to 15% of them present only once. The source of this sequence is a middle-aged woman in good health. The chain joins TRBV7-9 to TRBJ2-7; perhaps TRBD1 as D (5 bases). The source material was naive CD4+ T cells from blood. The CDR3 bases are TGTGCCAGCAGCTTTCAGACCGACAGCTACGAGCAGTACTTC. It is translated as CASSFQTDSYEQYF.